The sequence of this TCR beta chain was determined in a study of T-cell reconstitution after alpha-beta-depleted transplantation in children. Regarding the study as a whole: There were some patients whose high TCRbeta diversity at day 60 came from surviving recipient T cells and thymic progenitors. The main origin of T-cell counts and diversity one year after transplant was newly produced T cells.

Comments on this clonotype: Its target is unknown.

TCRbeta library preparation incorporated unique molecular identifiers. From the PCR reads, TCRdb called clonotypes with MiXCR, one entry per CDR3 protein. The data hold a few hundred thousand distinct CDR3 sequences, with around 20% observed a single time. The V gene's germline CDR1 is SGHDT and CDR2 YYEEEE. Trimming removed 4 bases from V and 10 bases from J, with 15 bases in between. The CDR3 covers 14 residues. The rearrangement joins TRBV5-6 to TRBJ1-6, with D tentatively TRBD1 (5 bases). The receptor's source is a male patient aged 10-17 years who had a stem cell transplant for acute lymphoblastic leukemia, so the T cells may come from the graft donor. Material: PBMCs, mostly from graft donor cells, obtained 180 days after TCRalphabeta/CD19-depleted stem cell transplant. In nucleotides, the CDR3 is TGTGCCAGCAGCCGGGCCCAGGGCGGGTCACCCCTCCACTTT. Its translation: CASSRAQGGSPLHF.